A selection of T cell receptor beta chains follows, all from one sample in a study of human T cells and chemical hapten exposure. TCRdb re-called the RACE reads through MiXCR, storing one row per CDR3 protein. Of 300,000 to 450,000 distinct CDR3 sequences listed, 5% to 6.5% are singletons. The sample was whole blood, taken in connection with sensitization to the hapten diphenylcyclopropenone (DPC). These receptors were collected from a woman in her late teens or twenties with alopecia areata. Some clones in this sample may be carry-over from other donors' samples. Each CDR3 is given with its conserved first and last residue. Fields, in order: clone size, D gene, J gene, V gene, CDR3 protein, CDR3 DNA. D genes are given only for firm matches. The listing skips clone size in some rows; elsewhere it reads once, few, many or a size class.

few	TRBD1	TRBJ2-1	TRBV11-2	CASSLVLDRAEGNEQFF	TGTGCCAGCAGCTTAGTCCTTGACAGGGCAGAAGGGAATGAGCAGTTCTTC
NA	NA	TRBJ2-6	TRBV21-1	CASSGGGPGAFEGANVLTF	TGTGCCAGCAGCGGGGGCGGCCCGGGGGCCTTCGAAGGGGCCAACGTCCTGACTTTC
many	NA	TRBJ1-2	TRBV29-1	CSVEPGEEDYGYTF	TGCAGCGTTGAACCAGGGGAGGAGGACTATGGCTACACCTTC
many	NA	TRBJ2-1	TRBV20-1	CSATWGQETYNEQFF	TGCAGTGCTACCTGGGGTCAGGAAACTTACAATGAGCAGTTCTTC
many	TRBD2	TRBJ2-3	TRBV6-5	CASSYSQFSGGSTDTQYF	TGTGCCAGCAGTTACTCCCAATTTAGCGGGGGGAGCACAGATACGCAGTATTTT
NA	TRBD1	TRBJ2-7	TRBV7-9	CASSFNRGYEQYF	TGTGCCAGCAGCTTCAACAGGGGATACGAGCAGTACTTC
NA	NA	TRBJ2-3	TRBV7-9	CASSPSGDSSTDTQYF	TGTGCCAGCAGCCCTTCAGGGGATTCTAGCACAGATACGCAGTATTTT
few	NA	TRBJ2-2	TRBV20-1	CSANLLGTGELFF	TGCAGTGCTAATCTACTTGGCACCGGGGAGCTGTTTTTT
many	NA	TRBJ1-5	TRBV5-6	CASSPEGAGQPQHF	TGTGCCAGCAGCCCTGAGGGAGCGGGGCAGCCCCAGCATTTT
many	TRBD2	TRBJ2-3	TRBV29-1	CSVTPLYGLAGPVPPDTQYF	TGCAGCGTTACCCCCCTTTACGGACTAGCGGGACCCGTACCCCCAGATACGCAGTATTTT
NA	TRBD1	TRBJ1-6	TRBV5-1	CASSLEYRGLSSPLHF	TGCGCCAGCAGCTTGGAGTACAGGGGGCTAAGTTCACCCCTCCACTTT
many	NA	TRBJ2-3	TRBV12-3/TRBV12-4	CASSFTGKDTQYF	TGTGCCAGCAGTTTTACAGGGAAAGATACGCAGTATTTT
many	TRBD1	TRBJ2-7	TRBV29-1	CSVARQGASEQYF	TGCAGCGTTGCCAGACAGGGGGCCAGCGAGCAGTACTTC
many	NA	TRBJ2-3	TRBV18	CASSPPRGPTDTQYF	TGTGCCAGCTCACCGCCCCGGGGGCCCACAGATACGCAGTATTTT